A single sample gave rise to the 25 T cell receptor beta chains below, sequenced in a study of PD-1 blockade in classical Hodgkin lymphoma. Assay used: immunoSEQ multiplex PCR; TCRdb lists only in-frame clones, some missing. The data show more than 60,000 clones, with about 92% seen just once and around 9.7% held by the top ten. All the patients suffered relapse after autologous stem cell transplantation, and brentuximab vedotin exposure differed. The sample was peripheral blood mononuclear cells (PBMCs), taken at baseline. Receptor source: a human donor with classical Hodgkin lymphoma.

This rearrangement joins TRBV5-4 to TRBJ2-7; D is unresolved. V dropped 0 bases and J dropped 1 base, with 11 bases sitting between them. The germline V gene encodes CDR1 SGHNT and CDR2 YYREEE (reference sequence). The CDR3 covers 15 residues. CDR3 loop: CASSLDPAVSYEQYF. CDR3 bases: TGTGCCAGCAGCTTGGATCCGGCTGTTTCCTACGAGCAGTACTTC.

About this clone: The same CDR3 arises from other DNA sequences in this sample as well. The genes are TRBV28 and TRBJ1-3; D ambiguous. Germline lookup yields CDR1 MDHEN and CDR2 SYDVKM. Trimming took off 3 bases at V and 0 bases at J, with 9 bases between the two ends. This CDR3 comprises 15 residues. The CDR3 bases are TGTGCCAGCAGTTTTTCAGGCACCTCTGGAAACACCATATATTTT. Amino acids: CASSFSGTSGNTIYF.

V usage is TRBV7-9 and J usage is TRBJ2-4; 15 positions match TRBD2. Trimming at V came to 3 bases and at J to 6 bases, leaving 9 bases not matched to a gene. The germline V gene has CDR1 SEHNR and CDR2 FQNEAQ (reference sequence). This CDR3 is 18 amino acids long. CDR3 loop: CASSLGGLAGGQGNIQYF. The CDR3 DNA follows: TGTGCCAGCAGCTTGGGCGGACTAGCGGGAGGGCAGGGAAACATTCAGTACTTC.

The CDR3 loop reads CASSELVAAGTEAFF. CDR3 sequence (DNA): TGTGCCAGCAGTGAACTTGTGGCGGCCGGCACTGAAGCTTTCTTT. V is TRBV2 and J is TRBJ1-1; no firm D call. Germline CDR1 reads SNHLY; CDR2 reads FYNNEI. Trimming removed 2 bases at V and 4 bases at J, with 14 bases between. The CDR3 runs to 15 residues.

The chain joins TRBV4-1 to TRBJ2-5, with 7 bases that match TRBD1. Trimming took 4 bases from V and 0 from J; bases not matched to a gene: 8. CDR3 size: 16 residues. CDR1 MGHRA and CDR2 YSYEKL come from the germline V gene. CDR3 protein: CASSLTPDRDQETQYF. For the CDR3, the DNA is TGCGCCAGCAGCCTTACCCCCGACAGGGACCAAGAGACCCAGTACTTC.

This rearrangement joins TRBV11-2 to TRBJ2-7, with D possibly matching TRBD1 (6 bases). This CDR3 is 14 amino acids long. Germline values: CDR1 SGHAT, CDR2 FQNNGV. With 4 bases removed from V and 6 bases from J, the gap between germline ends came to 16 bases. For the CDR3, the DNA is TGTGCCAGCAGCTCCTATACAGGGTTAGGCGAGCAGTACTTC. Protein sequence: CASSSYTGLGEQYF.

This clone was recorded once. This chain joins TRBV18 and TRBJ2-7; D assignment may be TRBD1 or TRBD2 (5 bases each). Germline V gene sequence: CDR1 KGHSH, CDR2 LQKENI. Trimming took off 6 bases at V and 3 bases at J, with 18 bases between the two ends. This CDR3 region has 15 residues. CDR3 bases: TGTGCCAGCTCTCCGGGGCGCGCTTTAAACTACGAGCAGTACTTC. It translates to CASSPGRALNYEQYF.

This chain links TRBV28 with TRBJ2-5; D is unclear. The germline V gene encodes CDR1 MDHEN and CDR2 SYDVKM. V was clipped by 6 bases and J by 5 bases, with 10 bases between them. There are 12 residues in the CDR3. CDR3 nucleotide sequence: TGTGCCAGCAGCCGACCGGCGGAGACCCAGTACTTC. Amino acids: CASSRPAETQYF. Full variable domain (remainder filled in from reference TRBV28 and TRBJ2-5): DVKVTQSSRYLVKRTGEKVFLECVQDMDHENMFWYRQDPGLGLRLIYFSYDVKMKEKGDIPEGYSVSREKKERFSLILESASTNQTSMYLCASSRPAETQYFGPGTRLLVL.

The rearrangement joins TRBV5-6 to TRBJ2-5, with a weak D call TRBD1 (6 bases). V was cut by 1 base and J by 5 bases, with 12 bases left in between. The length of the CDR3 is 14 residues. Germline lookup yields CDR1 SGHDT and CDR2 YYEEEE. The CDR3 here is CASSLMSGVETQYF. CDR3 DNA: TGTGCCAGCAGCTTGATGTCAGGGGTCGAGACCCAGTACTTC.

This clone is a singleton in its sample. The chain recombines TRBV2 with TRBJ2-3; possibly TRBD2 for D (6 bases). CDR1 is SNHLY and CDR2 is FYNNEI in the germline V gene. This CDR3 has 15 residues. Trimming stripped 6 bases from V and 3 bases from J, with 16 bases between. CDR3: CASSDGGGVTDTQYF. CDR3 sequence (DNA): TGTGCCAGCAGCGACGGTGGAGGGGTTACAGATACGCAGTATTTT.

Remarks on this clone: Different DNA sequences within this sample yield the same CDR3. The V call is TRBV29-1, the J call TRBJ2-7; D might be TRBD1 (5 bases). V lost 4 bases to trimming and J lost 1 base, with 5 bases between them. Germline CDR1 is SQVTM and CDR2 is ANQGSEA. This CDR3 comprises 11 residues. CDR3 residues: CSVGQSYEQYF. CDR3 bases: TGCAGCGTTGGACAGTCCTACGAGCAGTACTTC.

This chain links TRBV5-4 with TRBJ2-7; the match to TRBD1 covers 7 bases. The trim removed 3 bases at V and 1 base at J, leaving 1 base unmatched. The CDR3 spans 13 residues. CDR1 is SGHNT, CDR2 YYREEE, per germline (reference sequence). CDR3 sequence: CASSWDRSYEQYF. Here the CDR3 DNA reads TGTGCCAGCAGCTGGGACAGATCCTACGAGCAGTACTTC.

This chain uses TRBV18 with TRBJ1-5; 7 bases match TRBD1. Germline values: CDR1 KGHSH, CDR2 LQKENI. The CDR3 is made up of 16 amino acids. J was trimmed by 5 bases and V by 0 bases; bases with no gene match: 7. In DNA form, the CDR3 reads TGTGCCAGCTCACCACCGACAGGGCCCCAATATCAGCCCCAGCATTTT. It encodes CASSPPTGPQYQPQHF.

This clone was counted a few times. For the CDR3, the DNA is TGTGCCAGCAGCGTAGTCCCTAGCGACCCCCCCGATACGCAGTATTTT. Residues: CASSVVPSDPPDTQYF. The rearrangement joins TRBV9 to TRBJ2-3, with D possibly matching TRBD2 (6 bases). Germline CDR1 SGDLS, CDR2 YYNGEE. The V and J ends lost 0 bases and 6 bases respectively, with 17 bases between them. The CDR3 loop spans 16 amino acids.

This chain joins TRBV4-1 and TRBJ2-5, with 7 nucleotides matching TRBD1. V was pared by 0 bases and J by 4 bases, with 8 bases of the junction left unmatched. The CDR3 covers 16 residues. The V gene's germline CDR1 is MGHRA and CDR2 YSYEKL. The CDR3, as DNA: TGCGCCAGCAGCCAAGATAGGGACAGTGGGTTAGAGACCCAGTACTTC. It translates to CASSQDRDSGLETQYF.

This chain connects TRBV9 to TRBJ1-4, with TRBD1 matching over 7 bases. J was trimmed by 4 bases and V by 6 bases; bases with no gene match: 9. Germline assignment: CDR1 SGDLS and CDR2 YYNGEE. CDR3 length: 15 amino acids. As DNA, the CDR3 is TGTGCCAGCACCAGGGGGGGCCGGGGTAATGAAAAACTGTTTTTT. Amino acids: CASTRGGRGNEKLFF.

The chain recombines TRBV28 with TRBJ2-3; D call uncertain. V lost 3 bases to trimming and J lost 2 bases, with 3 bases between them. CDR1 is MDHEN and CDR2 is SYDVKM in the germline V gene. This CDR3 has 12 residues. CDR3 in amino acids: CASSFLTDTQYF. The CDR3 DNA reads TGTGCCAGCAGTTTCCTCACAGATACGCAGTATTTT.

V gene TRBV9 combines with J gene TRBJ2-7; 9 nucleotides line up with TRBD2. Losses at the gene ends were 4 bases for V and 3 bases for J; bases not matched to a gene: 5. Per germline, CDR1 SGDLS and CDR2 YYNGEE. The CDR3 has 14 amino acids. The CDR3 is CASSPGTSYYEQYF. The DNA for the CDR3 is TGTGCCAGCAGCCCCGGGACTAGCTACTACGAGCAGTACTTC.

The chain employs TRBV5-1 and TRBJ2-4; 8 bases fit TRBD1. V lost 6 bases and J lost 3; bases outside the gene matches: 8. Germline CDR1 is SGHRS and CDR2 is YFSETQ. This CDR3 contains 15 residues. The CDR3 region has the DNA TGCGCCAGCAAGTATGACAGGGGTGGCAAAAACATTCAGTACTTC. Protein product: CASKYDRGGKNIQYF.

The V and J genes are TRBV5-4 and TRBJ2-3, with D possibly matching TRBD1 (6 bases). V was trimmed by 2 bases and J by 14 bases, leaving 21 bases between them. The CDR3 runs 14 residues. Germline values: CDR1 SGHNT, CDR2 YYREEE (reference sequence). CDR3 sequence reads: CASSFTGSAPVGYF. CDR3 nucleotide sequence: TGTGCCAGCAGCTTTACAGGGTCTGCCCCTGTAGGGTATTTT.

This chain links TRBV2 with TRBJ1-5; D may be TRBD1 (5 bases). Trimming pared 7 bases from V and 3 bases from J, leaving 10 bases between. The CDR3 runs 13 residues. Germline V gene sequence: CDR1 SNHLY, CDR2 FYNNEI. The CDR3 DNA reads as TGTGCCAGCACCGGGGGGATCAATCAGCCCCAGCATTTT. Amino acids: CASTGGINQPQHF.

The rearrangement joins TRBV6-5 to TRBJ2-5; a possible D gene is TRBD1 (6 bases). Germline CDR1 reads MNHEY; CDR2 reads SVGAGI. The CDR3 covers 15 residues. Trimming cost V 2 bases and J 5 bases, with 15 bases left between them. The CDR3 DNA follows: TGTGCCAGCAGTTACAATGGCAGGGGATTGGAGACCCAGTACTTC. Its protein is CASSYNGRGLETQYF.

This chain joins TRBV2 and TRBJ2-7; D possibly corresponds to TRBD1 (5 bases). V was cut by 8 bases and J by 2 bases, with 13 bases left in between. This CDR3 contains 13 residues. CDR1 and CDR2 (germline): SNHLY, FYNNEI. The CDR3 protein is CASGADRTYEQYF. CDR3 coding DNA: TGTGCCAGCGGAGCTGACAGAACCTACGAGCAGTACTTC.

The gene calls are TRBV28 and TRBJ1-2; D is unresolved. Trimming removed 5 bases at V and 7 bases at J, with 14 bases between. CDR3 length: 13 residues. Germline V lookup: CDR1 MDHEN, CDR2 SYDVKM. CDR3 nucleotide sequence: TGTGCCAGCAGTCCGACGGTGTCCGGTGGCTACACCTTC. It encodes CASSPTVSGGYTF.

V is TRBV9 and J is TRBJ2-1; D is ambiguous. Germline values: CDR1 SGDLS, CDR2 YYNGEE. V shed 4 bases and J shed 5 bases, with 10 bases lying between them. The CDR3 has 13 residues. This CDR3 reads CASSLTRNNEQFF. The CDR3 coding sequence is TGTGCCAGCAGCTTAACTCGGAACAATGAGCAGTTCTTC.